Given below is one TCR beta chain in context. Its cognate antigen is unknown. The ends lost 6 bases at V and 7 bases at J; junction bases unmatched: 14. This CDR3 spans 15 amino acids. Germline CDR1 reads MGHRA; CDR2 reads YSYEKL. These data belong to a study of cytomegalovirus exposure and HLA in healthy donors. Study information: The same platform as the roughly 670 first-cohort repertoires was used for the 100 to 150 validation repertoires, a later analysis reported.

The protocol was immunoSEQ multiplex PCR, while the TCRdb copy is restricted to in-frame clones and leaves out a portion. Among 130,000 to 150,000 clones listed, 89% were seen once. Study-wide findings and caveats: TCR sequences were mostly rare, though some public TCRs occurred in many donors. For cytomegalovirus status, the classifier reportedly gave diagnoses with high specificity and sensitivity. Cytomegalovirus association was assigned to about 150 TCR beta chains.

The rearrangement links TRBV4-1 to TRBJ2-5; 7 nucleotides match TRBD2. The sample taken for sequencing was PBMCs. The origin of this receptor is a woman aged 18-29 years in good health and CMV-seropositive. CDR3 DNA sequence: TGCGCCAGCAGAGCCCCCGGGACTATACCTCCGACCCAGTACTTC. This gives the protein CASRAPGTIPPTQYF.